The source of this TCR beta chain is a study of early T cells in non-severe SARS-CoV-2 infection. This clonotype was counted a few times. As yet, its antigen is unknown. Germline trimming cut 3 bases from V and 6 bases from J; bases unmatched to any gene: 1. The CDR3 spans 12 residues. Germline CDR1 reads MDHEN; CDR2 reads SYDVKM. Study results and limitations: VDJdb matching skewed toward anti-spike CD8 responses, missing private and CD4 specificities.

TCRdb used MiXCR to reprocess the 5' RACE reads, holding one entry per CDR3 protein. The sample includes 88,000 or so distinct CDR3 sequences, around 14% of them seen just once. This receptor was identified in an adult who was a healthcare worker with PCR-confirmed SARS-CoV-2 infection or an uninfected control (not recorded which). Input material: whole blood. The genes are TRBV28 and TRBJ1-1, with 7 bases lining up with TRBD1. This chain's CDR3 is CASSLGQPEAFF. In DNA, the CDR3 is TGTGCCAGCAGTTTGGGACAGCCTGAAGCTTTCTTT.